A single sample gave rise to the 2 T cell receptor beta chains below, sequenced in a study of blood T cell repertoires in COVID-19. Produced via immunoSEQ multiplex PCR; TCRdb's table is partial and in-frame only. The profile shows roughly 260,000 clones, approximately 86% of them singletons. The sequenced sample was peripheral blood. The origin of the receptors is an elderly woman with active or convalescent COVID-19.

This sequence joins TRBV5-1 and TRBJ2-2; TRBD1 matches 7 bases. The CDR3 length is 16 residues. The germline V gene encodes CDR1 SGHRS and CDR2 YFSETQ. V trimming: 4 bases; J trimming: 4 bases; junction bases outside the gene matches: 10. In DNA form, the CDR3 reads TGCGCCAGCAGCCCCGGACAGGTTCGAGGCACCGGGGAGCTGTTTTTT. Translating it yields CASSPGQVRGTGELFF.

The chain combines TRBV15 with TRBJ2-3, with TRBD2 as a possible D gene (5 bases). This CDR3 comprises 14 residues. V lost 3 bases, J lost 7 bases, and 14 bases lay in between. CDR1 and CDR2 from the germline V gene are LNHNV and YYDKDF (reference sequence). CDR3 sequence: CATSSRQDSYTQYF. The CDR3 DNA is TGTGCCACCAGCAGTCGTCAGGACTCTTATACGCAGTATTTT. The whole variable domain, remainder taken from reference TRBV15 and TRBJ2-3, is DAMVIQNPRYQVTQFGKPVTLSCSQTLNHNVMYWYQQKSSQAPKLLFHYYDKDFNNEADTPDNFQSRRPNTSFCFLDIRSPGLGDTAMYLCATSSRQDSYTQYFGPGTRLTVL.